What follows is one T cell receptor beta chain and its context. Its specificity is not known. The data stem from a study of beta chain features in type 1 diabetes. Study-level background: Age, gender, cell numbers and subset yield matched between patients and controls. General study findings and limits: An over-representation of cells with high TCR expression could result from cDNA sequencing.

This CDR3 is 15 amino acids long. Germline V gene lookup returns CDR1 SGHTA and CDR2 FQGNSA. The V end was cut by 3 bases, the J end by 2 bases, with 11 bases between. Sequencing targeted expressed TCRB transcripts, as all isolated RNA had been reverse transcribed. Only in-frame clones appear in the TCRdb table, and some are missing; sequencing was by immunoSEQ multiplex PCR. The sample shows under 950,000 clones, 17% of them seen only once. The sequence derives from a woman between 18 and 29 years old in good health. Sequences were obtained from naive CD4+ T cells from blood. This sequence joins TRBV7-2 and TRBJ2-1; a weak D match, TRBD1 (6 bases). The CDR3 sequence: CASSFSDRTYNEQFF. CDR3 DNA: TGTGCCAGCAGCTTTTCGGACAGAACCTACAATGAGCAGTTCTTC.